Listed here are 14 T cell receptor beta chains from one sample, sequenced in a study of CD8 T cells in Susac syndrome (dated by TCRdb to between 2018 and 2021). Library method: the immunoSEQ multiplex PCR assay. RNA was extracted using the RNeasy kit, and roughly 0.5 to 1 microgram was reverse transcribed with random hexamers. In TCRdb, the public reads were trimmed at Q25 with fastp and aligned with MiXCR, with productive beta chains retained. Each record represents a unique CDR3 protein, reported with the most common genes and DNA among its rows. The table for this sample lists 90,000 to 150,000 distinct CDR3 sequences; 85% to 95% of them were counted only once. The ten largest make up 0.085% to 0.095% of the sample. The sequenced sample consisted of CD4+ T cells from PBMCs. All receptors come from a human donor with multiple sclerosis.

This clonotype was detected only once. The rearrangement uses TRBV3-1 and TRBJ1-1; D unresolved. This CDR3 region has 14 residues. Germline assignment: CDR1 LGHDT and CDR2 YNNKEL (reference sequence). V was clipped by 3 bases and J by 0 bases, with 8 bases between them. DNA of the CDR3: TGTGCCAGCAGCCACAGGATTTTGAACACTGAAGCTTTCTTT. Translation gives CASSHRILNTEAFF.

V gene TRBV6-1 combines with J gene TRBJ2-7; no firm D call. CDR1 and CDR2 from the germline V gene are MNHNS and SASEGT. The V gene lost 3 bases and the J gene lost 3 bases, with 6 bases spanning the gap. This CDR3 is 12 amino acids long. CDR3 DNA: TGTGCCAGCAGTGAGGCCCACTACGAGCAGTACTTC. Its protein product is CASSEAHYEQYF.

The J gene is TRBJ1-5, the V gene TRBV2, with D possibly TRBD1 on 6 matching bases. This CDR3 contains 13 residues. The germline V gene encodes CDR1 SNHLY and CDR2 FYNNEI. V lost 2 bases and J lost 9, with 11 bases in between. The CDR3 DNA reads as TGTGCCAGCAGTGAATACAGGGAAGGGCCCCAGCATTTT. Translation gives CASSEYREGPQHF.

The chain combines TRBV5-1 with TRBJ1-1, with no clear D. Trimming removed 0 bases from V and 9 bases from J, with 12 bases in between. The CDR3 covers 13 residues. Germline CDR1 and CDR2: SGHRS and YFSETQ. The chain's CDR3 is CASSLEGQDQAFF. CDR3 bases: TGCGCCAGCAGCTTGGAGGGTCAGGACCAAGCTTTCTTT.

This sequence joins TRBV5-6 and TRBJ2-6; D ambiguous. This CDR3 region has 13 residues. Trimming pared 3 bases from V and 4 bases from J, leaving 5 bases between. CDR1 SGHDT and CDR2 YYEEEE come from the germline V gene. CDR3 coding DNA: TGTGCCAGCAGCTCCAGAGGGGCCAACGTCCTGACTTTC. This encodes CASSSRGANVLTF.

CDR3: CASSVAGSTDTQYF. DNA of the CDR3: TGTGCCAGCAGCGTTGCTGGTAGCACAGATACGCAGTATTTT. The chain links TRBV9 to TRBJ2-3; D is undetermined. The germline V gene has CDR1 SGDLS and CDR2 YYNGEE. The CDR3 is 14 residues long. Trimming removed 2 bases at V and 0 bases at J, with 7 bases between.

CDR3 region: CASRNGPFIEQYF. DNA for the CDR3: TGTGCCAGCAGGAACGGGCCCTTTATCGAGCAGTACTTC. The chain is built from TRBV5-6 and TRBJ2-7; D gene unclear. Germline CDR1 SGHDT, CDR2 YYEEEE. V gave up 5 bases and J gave up 6 bases, with 15 bases separating them. The CDR3 has 13 residues.

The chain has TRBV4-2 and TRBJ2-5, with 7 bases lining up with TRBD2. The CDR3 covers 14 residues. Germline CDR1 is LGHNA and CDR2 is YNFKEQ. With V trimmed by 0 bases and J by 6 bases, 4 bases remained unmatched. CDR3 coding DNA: TGTGCCAGCAGCCAAGAGTCGGGGGGTCAGACCCAGTACTTC. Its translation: CASSQESGGQTQYF.

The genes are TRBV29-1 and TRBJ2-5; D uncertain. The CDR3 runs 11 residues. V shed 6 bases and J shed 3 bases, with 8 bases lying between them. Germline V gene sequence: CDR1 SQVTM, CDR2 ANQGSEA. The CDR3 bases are TGCAGCGTGACCCATAAAGAGACCCAGTACTTC. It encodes CSVTHKETQYF.

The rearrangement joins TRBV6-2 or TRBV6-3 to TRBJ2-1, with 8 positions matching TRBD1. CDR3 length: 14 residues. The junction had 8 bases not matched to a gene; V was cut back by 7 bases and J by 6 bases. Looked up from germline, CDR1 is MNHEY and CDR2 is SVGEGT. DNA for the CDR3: TGTGCCAGCACTGGGACAGGAAACCCCAATGAGCAGTTCTTC. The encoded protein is CASTGTGNPNEQFF.

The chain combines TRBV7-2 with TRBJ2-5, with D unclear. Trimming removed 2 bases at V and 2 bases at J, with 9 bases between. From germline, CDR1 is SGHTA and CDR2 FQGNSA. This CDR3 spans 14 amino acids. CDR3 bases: TGTGCCAGCAGCTTATTACAGCTACAAGAGACCCAGTACTTC. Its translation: CASSLLQLQETQYF.

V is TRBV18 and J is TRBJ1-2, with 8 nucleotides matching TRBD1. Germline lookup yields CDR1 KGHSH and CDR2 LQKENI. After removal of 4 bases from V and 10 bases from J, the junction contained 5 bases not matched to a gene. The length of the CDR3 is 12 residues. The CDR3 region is CASSQTGDDYTF. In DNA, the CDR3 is TGTGCCAGCTCACAGACAGGGGACGACTACACCTTC. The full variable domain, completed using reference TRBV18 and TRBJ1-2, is NAGVMQNPRHLVRRRGQEARLRCSPMKGHSHVYWYRQLPEEGLKFMVYLQKENIIDESGMPKERFSAEFPKEGPSILRIQQVVRGDSAAYFCASSQTGDDYTFGSGTRLTVV.

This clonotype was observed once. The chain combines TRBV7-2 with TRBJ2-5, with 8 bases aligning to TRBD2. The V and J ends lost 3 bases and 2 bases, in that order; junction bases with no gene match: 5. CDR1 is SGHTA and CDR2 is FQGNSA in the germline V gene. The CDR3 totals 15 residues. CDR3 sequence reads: CASSFQRGIQETQYF. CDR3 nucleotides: TGTGCCAGCAGCTTCCAGCGGGGGATTCAAGAGACCCAGTACTTC.

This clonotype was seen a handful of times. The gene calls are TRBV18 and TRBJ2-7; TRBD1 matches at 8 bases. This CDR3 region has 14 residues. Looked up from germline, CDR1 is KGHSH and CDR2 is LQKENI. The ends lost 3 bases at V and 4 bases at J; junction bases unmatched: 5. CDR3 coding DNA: TGTGCCAGCTCACCGCAGGGGGCGGGATACGAGCAGTACTTC. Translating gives CASSPQGAGYEQYF. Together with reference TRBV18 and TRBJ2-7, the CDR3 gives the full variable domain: NAGVMQNPRHLVRRRGQEARLRCSPMKGHSHVYWYRQLPEEGLKFMVYLQKENIIDESGMPKERFSAEFPKEGPSILRIQQVVRGDSAAYFCASSPQGAGYEQYFGPGTRLTVT.